The clone carrying this T cell receptor beta chain was seen a single time. The source of the sample is a study of T cells in Graves' hyperthyroidism and ophthalmopathy. The TCR beta CDR3 regions underwent amplification using RNA transcripts as the source. The TCR CDR3 was amplified in a first-round RT-PCR using the HTBI primer set. TCRdb reanalysed the multiplex PCR reads using MiXCR and keeps one entry per CDR3 protein. The sample has over 350,000 distinct CDR3 sequences, roughly 15% seen once. Per the germline V gene, CDR1 is SGHTA and CDR2 is FQGNSA. The CDR3 is 17 residues long. V dropped 2 bases and J dropped 1 base, with 12 bases sitting between them.

The rearrangement uses TRBV7-2 and TRBJ2-6; D not resolved. The sequencing input was blood. This sequence originates from a man between 18 and 35 years old with Graves' ophthalmopathy. This CDR3 reads CASSLSVPVSGANVLTF. CDR3 coding DNA: TGTGCCAGCAGCTTATCCGTACCGGTGTCTGGGGCCAACGTCCTGACTTTC.